This TCR beta chain derives from a study of molecular identifiers for immune sequencing clone quantification (dated by TCRdb to 2017 to 2018). As for the study more broadly: For a replicate experiment, the RNA from either approximately 20,000 or 98,000 naive CD8 T cells was divided into five aliquots, and four of those aliquots went on to sequencing. This methods study used CD8 T cells to benchmark TCR RNA copy counting and molecular-identifier clustering-based TCR repertoire sequencing (MIDCIRS).

This clonotype was observed at least ten times. Its antigen is currently not known. Within one base of it there is no much larger clone, and no base qualities were kept. Receptor libraries were prepared by PCR. The run used an Illumina HiSeq 4000. Bulk TCR libraries were made following a previously described method, with the TCR primers given in Table S5. Total RNA was purified with the Qiagen AllPrep DNA/RNA kit. Before analysis, reads from multiple sequencing runs of the same library were pooled. The authors' pipeline ran thus. Reads were retained only if an exact TCR constant sequence was present, and the retained reads were trimmed to 150 nt and grouped according to their 12-nt molecular barcodes. Within each barcode group, reads were sub-clustered at a 15% Levenshtein threshold, and quality-weighted consensus sequences were built per RNA molecule. Non-functional sequences were removed, as were lower-count sequences one edit away from another. Based on a fit of two negative binomial distributions, barcode sub-clusters having less than 20% of the maximum read count were discarded. TCRdb reprocessed the public reads (quality trimming at Q25 with fastp, clone calling with MiXCR) and kept in-frame beta chains. Every distinct CDR3 protein forms one entry, paired with its most common genes and DNA. TCRdb assigned the V and J calls; the authors' analysis was not used. Within this sample are 85,000 to 90,000 distinct CDR3 sequences, with 15% to 20% of them counted one time only. The ten largest clones capture 0.75% to 0.95% of the sample.

Libraries of naive CD8 T cells were built from about 20,000 to 1,000,000 sorted cells, with 10%, 30% or 50% of the purified RNA used. On a BD FACSAria II, naive CD8 T cells were FACS-sorted as CD8+CD4-CCR7+CD45RA+ and collected into RLT Plus buffer. To test detection sensitivity, Jurkat RNA equivalent to more than eight TCR copies was spiked into samples of about 19,000-1,000,000 naive CD8 T cells. CD8 T cells were enriched using RosetteSep CD8+ T Cell Enrichment Cocktail and Ficoll-Paque, and the enriched cells then underwent ACK red cell lysis. Results the study describes overall, beyond this receptor: In CMV-specific effector cells, over 99% of molecules were held by clones above 20 RNA copies, whereas under 1% of molecules were held by such clones in naive cells. When barcode sub-clustering was not used, chimeric consensus sequences inflated TCR diversity, with chimeras reaching as high as 47%. Spiked-in Jurkat TCR RNA equal to a single cell's worth was reported to be detectable even within one million naive CD8 T cells. Modeling estimated 3 to 3.5 recovered TCR RNA copies per cell, compared with about ten by digital PCR, which implies about 30% capture efficiency. Highly expanded clone sizes could be underestimated because identical TCR molecules may share a barcode. Naive libraries contained spiked-in Jurkat TCR RNA (around eleven copies' worth), which is not part of the donor repertoire.

Trimming takes 5 bases from V and 1 base from J, and the germline ends sit 15 bases apart. There are 15 amino acids in the CDR3, from cysteine to phenylalanine inclusive. Here the CDR3 DNA is all that survives: 45 bases in frame from base 1. The sample consisted of naive CD8+ T cells from blood, with Jurkat cell RNA spiked in. This sample's cell subset or site label indicates: FACS-sorted CD8+CD4-CCR7+CD45RA+ naive T cells. This TCR derives from a human donor in good health. Some libraries in this study had Jurkat cell RNA spiked in. The chain uses TRBV12-3 or TRBV12-4 and TRBJ2-7, with TRBD2 tentatively as D gene (5 bases match). Read as DNA, the sequence is TGTGCCAGCAGTCCCCGGCGGGCGGAGTCCTACGAGCAGTACTTC. Its amino acids are CASSPRRAESYEQYF.